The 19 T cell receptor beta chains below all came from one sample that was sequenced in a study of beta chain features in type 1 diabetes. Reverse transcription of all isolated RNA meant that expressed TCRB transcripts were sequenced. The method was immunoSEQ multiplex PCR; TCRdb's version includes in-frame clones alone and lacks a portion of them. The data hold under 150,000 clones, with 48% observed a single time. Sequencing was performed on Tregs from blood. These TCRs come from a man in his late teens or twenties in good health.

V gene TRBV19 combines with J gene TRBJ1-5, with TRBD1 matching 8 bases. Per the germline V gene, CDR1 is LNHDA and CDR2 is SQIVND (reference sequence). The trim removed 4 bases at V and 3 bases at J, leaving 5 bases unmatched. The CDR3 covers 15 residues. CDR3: CASSKTGGLNQPQHF. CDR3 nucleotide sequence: TGTGCCAGTAGTAAAACAGGGGGACTCAATCAGCCCCAGCATTTT.

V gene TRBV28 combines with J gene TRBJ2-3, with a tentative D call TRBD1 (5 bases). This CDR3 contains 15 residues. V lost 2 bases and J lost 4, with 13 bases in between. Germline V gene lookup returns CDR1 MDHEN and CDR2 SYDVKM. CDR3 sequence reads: CASSLLGQVADTQYF. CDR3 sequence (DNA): TGTGCCAGCAGTTTACTTGGACAAGTGGCAGATACGCAGTATTTT.

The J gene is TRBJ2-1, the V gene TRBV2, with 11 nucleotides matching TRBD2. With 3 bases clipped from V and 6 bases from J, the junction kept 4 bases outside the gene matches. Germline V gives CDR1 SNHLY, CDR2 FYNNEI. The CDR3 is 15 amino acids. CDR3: CASSEHSGRVNEQFF. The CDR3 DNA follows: TGTGCCAGCAGTGAGCATAGCGGGAGGGTCAATGAGCAGTTCTTC.

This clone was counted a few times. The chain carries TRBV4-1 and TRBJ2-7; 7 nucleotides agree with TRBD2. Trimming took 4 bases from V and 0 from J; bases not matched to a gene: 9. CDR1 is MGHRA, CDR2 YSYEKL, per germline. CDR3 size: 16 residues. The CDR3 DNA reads TGCGCCAGCAGCCCCTCGGGGGGATGGTACTCCTACGAGCAGTACTTC. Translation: CASSPSGGWYSYEQYF.

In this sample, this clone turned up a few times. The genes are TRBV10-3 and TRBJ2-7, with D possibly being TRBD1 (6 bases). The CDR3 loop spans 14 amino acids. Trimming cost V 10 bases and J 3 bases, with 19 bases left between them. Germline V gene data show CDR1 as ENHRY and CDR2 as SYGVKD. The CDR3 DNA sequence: TGTGCCACCCGGCGGCAGGAGGACAGCTACGAGCAGTACTTC. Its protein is CATRRQEDSYEQYF.

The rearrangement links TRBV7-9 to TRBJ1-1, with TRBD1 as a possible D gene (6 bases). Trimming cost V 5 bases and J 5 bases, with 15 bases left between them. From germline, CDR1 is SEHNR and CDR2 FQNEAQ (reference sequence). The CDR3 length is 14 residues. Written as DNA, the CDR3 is TGTGCCAGCAGCCATCCTGGGGGCGGGACTGAAGCTTTCTTT. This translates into CASSHPGGGTEAFF.

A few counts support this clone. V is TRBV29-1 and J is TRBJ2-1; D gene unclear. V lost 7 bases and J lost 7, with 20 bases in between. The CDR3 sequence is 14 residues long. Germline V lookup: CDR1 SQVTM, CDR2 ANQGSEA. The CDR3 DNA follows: TGCAGCGCACGTGGCCGGAGAGATTGGAATGAGCAGTTCTTC. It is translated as CSARGRRDWNEQFF.

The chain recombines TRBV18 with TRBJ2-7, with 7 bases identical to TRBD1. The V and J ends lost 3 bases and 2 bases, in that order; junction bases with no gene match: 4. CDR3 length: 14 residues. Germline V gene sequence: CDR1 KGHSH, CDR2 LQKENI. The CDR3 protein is CASSPRQGPYEQYF. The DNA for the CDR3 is TGTGCCAGCTCACCTCGACAGGGACCCTACGAGCAGTACTTC.

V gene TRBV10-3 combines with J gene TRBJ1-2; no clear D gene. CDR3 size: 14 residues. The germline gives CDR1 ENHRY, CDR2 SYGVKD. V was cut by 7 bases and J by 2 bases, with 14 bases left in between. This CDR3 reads CAINDRGENYGYTF. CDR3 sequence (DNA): TGTGCCATCAACGACCGAGGAGAGAACTATGGCTACACCTTC.

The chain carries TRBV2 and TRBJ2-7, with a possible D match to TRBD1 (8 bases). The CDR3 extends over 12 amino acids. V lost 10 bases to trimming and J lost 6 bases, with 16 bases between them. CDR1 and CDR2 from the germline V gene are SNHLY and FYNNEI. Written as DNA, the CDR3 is TGTGCCATCACGGACAGGGAGGGCGAGCAGTACTTC. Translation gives CAITDREGEQYF.

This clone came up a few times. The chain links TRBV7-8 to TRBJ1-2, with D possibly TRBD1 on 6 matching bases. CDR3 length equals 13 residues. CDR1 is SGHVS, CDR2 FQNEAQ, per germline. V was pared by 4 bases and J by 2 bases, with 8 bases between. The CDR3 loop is CASSSGQNYGYTF. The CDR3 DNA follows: TGTGCCAGCAGCTCCGGACAGAACTATGGCTACACCTTC.

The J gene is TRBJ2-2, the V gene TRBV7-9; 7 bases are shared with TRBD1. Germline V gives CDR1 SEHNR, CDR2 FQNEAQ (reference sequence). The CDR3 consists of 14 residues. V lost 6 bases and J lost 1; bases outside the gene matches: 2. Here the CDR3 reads CASRRQGNTGELFF. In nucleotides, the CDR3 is TGTGCCAGCAGACGACAGGGGAACACCGGGGAGCTGTTTTTT.

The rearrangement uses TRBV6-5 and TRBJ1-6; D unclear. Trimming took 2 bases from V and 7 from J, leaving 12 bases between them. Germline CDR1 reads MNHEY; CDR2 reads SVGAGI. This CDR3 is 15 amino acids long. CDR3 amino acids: CASSYVPHGNSPLHF. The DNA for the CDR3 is TGTGCCAGCAGTTACGTTCCTCACGGGAATTCACCCCTCCACTTT.

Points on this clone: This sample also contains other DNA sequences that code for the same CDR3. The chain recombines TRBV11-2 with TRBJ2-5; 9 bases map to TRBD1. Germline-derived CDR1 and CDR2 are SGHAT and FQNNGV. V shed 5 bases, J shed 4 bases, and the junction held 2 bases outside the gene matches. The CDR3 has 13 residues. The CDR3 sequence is CASSLDRGETQYF. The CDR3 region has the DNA TGTGCCAGCAGCCTGGACAGGGGAGAGACCCAGTACTTC.

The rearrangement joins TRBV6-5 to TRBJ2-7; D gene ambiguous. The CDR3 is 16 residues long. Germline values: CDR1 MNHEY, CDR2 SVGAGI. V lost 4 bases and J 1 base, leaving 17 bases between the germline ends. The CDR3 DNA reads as TGTGCCAGCAGTTTTCGGTATTTGGGCTCATCCTACGAGCAGTACTTC. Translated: CASSFRYLGSSYEQYF.

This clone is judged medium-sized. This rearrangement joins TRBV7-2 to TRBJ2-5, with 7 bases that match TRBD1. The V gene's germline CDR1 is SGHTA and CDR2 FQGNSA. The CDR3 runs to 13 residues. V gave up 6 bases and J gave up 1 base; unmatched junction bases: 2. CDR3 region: CASRRQGQETQYF. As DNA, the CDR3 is TGTGCCAGCAGGCGACAGGGCCAAGAGACCCAGTACTTC. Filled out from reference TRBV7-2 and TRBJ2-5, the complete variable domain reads GAGVSQSPSNKVTEKGKDVELRCDPISGHTALYWYRQSLGQGLEFLIYFQGNSAPDKSGLPSDRFSAERTGGSVSTLTIQRTQQEDSAVYLCASRRQGQETQYFGPGTRLLVL.

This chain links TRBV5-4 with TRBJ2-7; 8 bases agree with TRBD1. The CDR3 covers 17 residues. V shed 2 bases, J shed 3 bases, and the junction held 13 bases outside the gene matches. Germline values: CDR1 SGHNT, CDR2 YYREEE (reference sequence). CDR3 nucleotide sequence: TGTGCCAGCAGCTTTGGGGGCCGACAGGGGCCAGGCTACGAGCAGTACTTC. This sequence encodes CASSFGGRQGPGYEQYF.

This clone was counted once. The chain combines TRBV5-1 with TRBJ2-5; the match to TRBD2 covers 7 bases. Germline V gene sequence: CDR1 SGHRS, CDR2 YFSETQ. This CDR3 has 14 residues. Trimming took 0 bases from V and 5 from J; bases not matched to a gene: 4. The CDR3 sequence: CASSLAGLEETQYF. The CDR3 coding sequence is TGCGCCAGCAGCTTGGCCGGACTAGAGGAGACCCAGTACTTC.

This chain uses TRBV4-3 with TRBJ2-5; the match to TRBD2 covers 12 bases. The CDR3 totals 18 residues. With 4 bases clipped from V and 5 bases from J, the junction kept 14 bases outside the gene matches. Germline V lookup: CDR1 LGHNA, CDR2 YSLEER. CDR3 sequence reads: CASSRTSGNLGVGETQYF. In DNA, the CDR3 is TGCGCCAGCAGCCGGACTAGCGGGAATTTAGGGGTCGGGGAGACCCAGTACTTC.